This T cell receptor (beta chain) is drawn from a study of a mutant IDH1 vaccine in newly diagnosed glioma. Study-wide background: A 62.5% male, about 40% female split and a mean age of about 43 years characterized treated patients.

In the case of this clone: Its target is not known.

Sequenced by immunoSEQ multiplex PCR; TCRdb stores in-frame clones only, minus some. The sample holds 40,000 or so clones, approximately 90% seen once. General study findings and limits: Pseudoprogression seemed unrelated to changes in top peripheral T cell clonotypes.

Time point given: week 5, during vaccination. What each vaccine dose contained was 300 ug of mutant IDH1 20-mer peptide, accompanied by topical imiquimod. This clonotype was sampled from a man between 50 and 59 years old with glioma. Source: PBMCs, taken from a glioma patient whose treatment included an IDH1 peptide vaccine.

Written as DNA, the CDR3 is TGTGCCATCAGAGGGACTAGCGGGAGGGCCCCAGAGACCCAGTACTTC. It yields the protein CAIRGTSGRAPETQYF. The chain carries TRBV10-3 and TRBJ2-5; 16 positions agree with TRBD2. CDR3 size: 16 residues. Germline loops: CDR1 ENHRY, CDR2 SYGVKD. V shed 6 bases, J shed 4 bases, and the junction held 5 bases outside the gene matches.